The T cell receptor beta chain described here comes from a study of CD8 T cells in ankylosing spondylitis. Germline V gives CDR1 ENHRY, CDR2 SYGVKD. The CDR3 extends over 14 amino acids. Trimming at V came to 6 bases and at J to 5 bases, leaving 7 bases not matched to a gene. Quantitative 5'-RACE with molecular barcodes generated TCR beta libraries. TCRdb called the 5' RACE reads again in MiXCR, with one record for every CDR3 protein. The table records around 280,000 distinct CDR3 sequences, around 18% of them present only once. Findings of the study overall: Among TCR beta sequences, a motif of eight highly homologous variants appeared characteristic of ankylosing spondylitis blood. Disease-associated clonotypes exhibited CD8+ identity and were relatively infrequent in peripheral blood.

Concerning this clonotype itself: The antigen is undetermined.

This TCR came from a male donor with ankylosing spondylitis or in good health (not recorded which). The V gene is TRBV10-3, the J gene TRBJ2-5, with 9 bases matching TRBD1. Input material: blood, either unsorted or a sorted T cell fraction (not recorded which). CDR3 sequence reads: CAIRGTGSGETQYF. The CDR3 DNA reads TGTGCCATCAGAGGGACAGGGTCGGGTGAGACCCAGTACTTC.